This record looks at one T cell receptor beta chain sequence and its context. The data belong to a study of response to subunit inactivated influenza vaccine. One entry per CDR3 protein, called by TCRdb with MiXCR from the RT-PCR reads. Counted here are more than 700,000 distinct CDR3 sequences, 21% occurring once; the ten biggest clones make up roughly a tenth. The CDR3 covers 14 residues. Germline CDR1 reads DFQATT; CDR2 reads SNEGSKA (reference sequence). V was trimmed by 6 bases and J by 0 bases, leaving 13 bases between them. The receptor comes from a middle-aged man who received an inactivated influenza vaccine. Sequencing used PBMCs from blood, obtained 5 days after vaccination. This rearrangement joins TRBV20-1 to TRBJ2-3; TRBD2 might be the D (7 bases). Here the CDR3 DNA reads TGCAGTGCCCTGGGGGGGGGCAGCACAGATACGCAGTATTTT. This translates into CSALGGGSTDTQYF.